The clone carrying this TCR beta chain was seen ten or more times. The antigen is undetermined. V lost 4 bases to trimming and J lost 7 bases; unmatched junction nucleotides: 4. CDR1 and CDR2 (germline): SQVTM, ANQGSEA. The CDR3 is 13 residues long. This specimen comes from a study of T-cell reconstitution after alpha-beta-depleted transplantation in children. Unique molecular identifiers were used in preparing the TCRbeta library. TCRdb analysed the PCR reads with MiXCR anew, one entry per CDR3 protein. The sample holds under 750,000 distinct CDR3 sequences, around 23% seen once. Study-level results: Among T cells one year after transplant, newly produced cells accounted for most counts and diversity. The origin of alpha-beta T cells about two months after transplant was reportedly several hundred expanded graft clones.

This clonotype was obtained from a boy younger than two who had a stem cell transplant for acute myeloid leukemia, so the T cells may come from the graft donor. The sample in question was PBMCs, mostly from graft donor cells, obtained 360 days after TCRalphabeta/CD19-depleted stem cell transplant. V and J are TRBV29-1 and TRBJ2-2; 9 bases fit TRBD2. The CDR3 loop reads CSVGASGDGELFF. The CDR3 DNA follows: TGCAGCGTTGGGGCTAGCGGGGACGGGGAGCTGTTTTTT.